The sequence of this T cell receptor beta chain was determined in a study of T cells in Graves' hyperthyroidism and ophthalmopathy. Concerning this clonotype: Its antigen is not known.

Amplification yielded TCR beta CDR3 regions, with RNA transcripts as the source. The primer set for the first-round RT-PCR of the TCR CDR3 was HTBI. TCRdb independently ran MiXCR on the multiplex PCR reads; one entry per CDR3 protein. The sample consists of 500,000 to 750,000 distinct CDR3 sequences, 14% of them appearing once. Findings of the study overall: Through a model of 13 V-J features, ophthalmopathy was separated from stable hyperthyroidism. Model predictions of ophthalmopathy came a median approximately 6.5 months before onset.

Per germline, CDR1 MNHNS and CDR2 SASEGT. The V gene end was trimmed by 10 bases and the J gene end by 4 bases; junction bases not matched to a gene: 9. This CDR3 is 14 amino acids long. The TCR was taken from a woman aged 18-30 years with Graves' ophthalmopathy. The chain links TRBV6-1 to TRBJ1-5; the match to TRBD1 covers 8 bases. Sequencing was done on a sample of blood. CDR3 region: CANRTGTDNQPQHF. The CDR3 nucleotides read TGTGCCAACAGGACAGGGACGGATAATCAGCCCCAGCATTTT.